The 10 T cell receptor beta chains given below trace back to one sample, sequenced in a study of blood T cell repertoires in COVID-19 (dated by TCRdb to the early 2020s). Libraries came from the immunoSEQ multiplex PCR assay. TCRdb mirrors the immuneACCESS table, restricted to in-frame sequences. Some clones are absent from its copies; in checked studies, under half trace to an unresolved V gene, and the reason for the others is unknown. This sample holds roughly 250,000 clones; 80% to 90% were observed only once. The ten largest clones capture 3.5% to 5.5% of the sample. Material: PBMCs or T cells enriched from blood (not recorded which). These receptors were collected from a woman in her thirties who had recovered from COVID-19.

The V gene is TRBV24-1, the J gene TRBJ1-2; TRBD1 aligns across 8 bases. The CDR3 is 14 amino acids. V was clipped by 5 bases and J by 4 bases; unmatched bases: 5. Germline values: CDR1 KGHDR, CDR2 SFDVKD. CDR3 region: CATSALDRAYGYTF. The DNA for the CDR3 is TGTGCCACCAGTGCCCTGGACAGGGCCTATGGCTACACCTTC.

The chain has TRBV11-2 and TRBJ2-1; 12 bases line up with TRBD2. CDR3 length: 17 amino acids. With V trimmed by 3 bases and J by 8 bases, 11 bases remained unmatched. Germline V CDR1 and CDR2: SGHAT, FQNNGV. In nucleotides, the CDR3 is TGTGCCAGCAGCTTGGCTGGACTAGCGGGGTTAAGCCATGAGCAGTTCTTC. Translation: CASSLAGLAGLSHEQFF.

The rearrangement uses TRBV20-1 and TRBJ1-6; D is unresolved. V lost 7 bases and J 9 bases, leaving 4 bases between the germline ends. Germline assignment: CDR1 DFQATT and CDR2 SNEGSKA (reference sequence). This CDR3 has 9 residues. In DNA, the CDR3 is TGCAGTGTCGGTTCACCCCTCCACTTT. Protein: CSVGSPLHF.

The genes are TRBV4-2 and TRBJ2-1; D perhaps matches TRBD2 (7 bases). V shed 3 bases and J shed 7 bases, with 13 bases lying between them. The germline V gene has CDR1 LGHNA and CDR2 YNFKEQ. The CDR3 spans 14 residues. Here the CDR3 reads CASSQRGGGNEQFF. CDR3 DNA sequence: TGTGCCAGCAGCCAGCGAGGGGGGGGAAATGAGCAGTTCTTC.

This clone occurred a few times. V is TRBV27 and J is TRBJ2-1; no clear D. The CDR3 length is 11 residues. V gave up 2 bases and J gave up 6 bases, with 2 bases separating them. Germline-derived CDR1 and CDR2 are MNHEY and SMNVEV (reference sequence). The CDR3 nucleotides read TGTGCCAGCAGTTTACGCAATGAGCAGTTCTTC. The encoded protein is CASSLRNEQFF.

This rearrangement joins TRBV5-1 to TRBJ2-5; TRBD1 aligns across 7 bases. The germline V gene encodes CDR1 SGHRS and CDR2 YFSETQ. The CDR3 is 14 amino acids. V shed 3 bases and J 1 base; nucleotides not matched to a gene: 3. As DNA, the CDR3 is TGCGCCAGCAGCTCGGGACAGTTCCAAGAGACCCAGTACTTC. Its translation: CASSSGQFQETQYF.

The chain links TRBV29-1 to TRBJ2-5, with 9 bases lining up with TRBD1. The CDR3 is 14 amino acids. J lost 5 bases, V lost 7 bases, and 11 bases had no gene match. The germline V gene has CDR1 SQVTM and CDR2 ANQGSEA. CDR3 coding DNA: TGCAGCGCCGTGGGACAGGGTGTGCACGAGACCCAGTACTTC. Amino acids: CSAVGQGVHETQYF.

The chain carries TRBV19 and TRBJ1-5; D may be TRBD1 (6 bases). The CDR3 is 14 amino acids. Germline CDR1 is LNHDA and CDR2 is SQIVND (reference sequence). Trimming removed 5 bases from V and 4 bases from J, with 12 bases in between. The CDR3 protein is CASSLDRSNQPQHF. CDR3 DNA: TGTGCCAGTAGTTTGGACAGATCTAATCAGCCCCAGCATTTT.

The chain employs TRBV14 and TRBJ2-3; a weak D match, TRBD2 (5 bases). Per the germline V gene, CDR1 is SGHDN and CDR2 is FVKESK. The CDR3 covers 13 residues. The ends were cut back, 3 bases at V and 4 bases at J, with 8 bases in the middle. The CDR3 nucleotides are TGTGCCAGCAGCCAGTGGGGAGCAGATACGCAGTATTTT. Its translation: CASSQWGADTQYF.

The V call is TRBV11-2, the J call TRBJ1-2, with TRBD1 identical over 9 bases. The V and J ends lost 1 base and 8 bases, in that order; junction bases with no gene match: 8. Germline CDR1 is SGHAT and CDR2 is FQNNGV. The CDR3 loop spans 15 amino acids. The CDR3 region is CASSLGDRDLEGYTF. CDR3 sequence (DNA): TGTGCCAGCAGCTTAGGGGACAGGGACCTGGAAGGCTACACCTTC. The whole variable domain, filled in from reference TRBV11-2 and TRBJ1-2, reads EAGVAQSPRYKIIEKRQSVAFWCNPISGHATLYWYQQILGQGPKLLIQFQNNGVVDDSQLPKDRFSAERLKGVDSTLKIQPAKLEDSAVYLCASSLGDRDLEGYTFGSGTRLTVV.